Reported below is one T cell receptor (beta chain). No antigen is known for it. The data belong to a study of shared clonotypes between healthy human individuals. Into CD45RA+ naive and CD45RA-negative memory subsets, the CD4+ cells were split. Notes on the study in general: Relative to their counterparts shared across all four donors, non-shared clonotypes exhibited diminished generation probabilities.

Germline assignment: CDR1 ENHRY and CDR2 SYGVKD. This CDR3 has 13 residues. With 8 bases removed from V and 6 bases from J, the gap between germline ends came to 14 bases. Once extracted for a subset, genomic DNA was divided evenly among several immunoSEQ plates. Here immunoSEQ multiplex PCR was the method, and the copy in TCRdb shows in-frame clones only, minus some. The sample lists just under 350,000 clones; around four fifths were seen once. The sequence was obtained from a man in his thirties or forties in good health. The chain has TRBV10-3 and TRBJ2-1, with a possible D match to TRBD2 (6 bases). The sequenced sample was memory CD4+ T cells sorted from blood. The subset was: CD45RA-negative fraction. As DNA, the CDR3 is TGTGCCATCGGGGGGTCGGGAACCAATGAGCAGTTCTTC. Translating gives CAIGGSGTNEQFF.